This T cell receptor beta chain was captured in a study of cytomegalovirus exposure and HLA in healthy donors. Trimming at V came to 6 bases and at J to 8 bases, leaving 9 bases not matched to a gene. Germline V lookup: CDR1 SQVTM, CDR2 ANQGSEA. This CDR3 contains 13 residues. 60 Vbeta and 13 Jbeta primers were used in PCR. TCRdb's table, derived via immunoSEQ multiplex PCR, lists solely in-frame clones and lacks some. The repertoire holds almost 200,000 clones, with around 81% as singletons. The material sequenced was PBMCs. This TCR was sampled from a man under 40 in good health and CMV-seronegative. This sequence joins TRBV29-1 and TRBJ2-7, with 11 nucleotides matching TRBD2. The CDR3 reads CSVATGLAVKQYF. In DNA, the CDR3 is TGCAGCGTCGCTACGGGACTAGCGGTTAAGCAGTACTTC.